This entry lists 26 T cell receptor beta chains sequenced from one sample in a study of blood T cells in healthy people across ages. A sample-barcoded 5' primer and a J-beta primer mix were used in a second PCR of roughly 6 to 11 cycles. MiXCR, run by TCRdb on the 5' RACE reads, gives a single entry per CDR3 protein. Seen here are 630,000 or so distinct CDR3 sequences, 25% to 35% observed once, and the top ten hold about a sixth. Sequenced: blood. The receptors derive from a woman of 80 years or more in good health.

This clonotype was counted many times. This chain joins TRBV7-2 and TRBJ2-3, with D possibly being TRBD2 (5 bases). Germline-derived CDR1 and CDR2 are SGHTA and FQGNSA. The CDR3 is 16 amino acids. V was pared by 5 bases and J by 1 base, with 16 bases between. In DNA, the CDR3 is TGTGCCAGCAGCGGAGAACTAGAGGTGGGCACAGATACGCAGTATTTT. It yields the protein CASSGELEVGTDTQYF. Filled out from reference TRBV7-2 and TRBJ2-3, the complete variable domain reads GAGVSQSPSNKVTEKGKDVELRCDPISGHTALYWYRQSLGQGLEFLIYFQGNSAPDKSGLPSDRFSAERTGGSVSTLTIQRTQQEDSAVYLCASSGELEVGTDTQYFGPGTRLTVL.

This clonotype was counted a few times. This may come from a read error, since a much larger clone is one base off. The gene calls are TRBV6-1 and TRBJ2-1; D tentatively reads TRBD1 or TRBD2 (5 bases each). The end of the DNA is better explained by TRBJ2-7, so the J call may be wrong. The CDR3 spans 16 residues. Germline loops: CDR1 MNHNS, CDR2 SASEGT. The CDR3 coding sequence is TGTGCCAGCAGAGAAGGGACCTTCAGCTCCTACAATGAGCAGTACTTC. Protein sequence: CASREGTFSSYNEQYF.

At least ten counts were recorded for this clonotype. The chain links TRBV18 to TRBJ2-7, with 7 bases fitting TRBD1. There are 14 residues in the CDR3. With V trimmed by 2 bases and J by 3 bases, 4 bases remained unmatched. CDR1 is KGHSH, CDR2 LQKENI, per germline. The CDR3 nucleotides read TGTGCCAGCTCACCAAATACAGGGGTCTACGAGCAGTACTTC. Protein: CASSPNTGVYEQYF.

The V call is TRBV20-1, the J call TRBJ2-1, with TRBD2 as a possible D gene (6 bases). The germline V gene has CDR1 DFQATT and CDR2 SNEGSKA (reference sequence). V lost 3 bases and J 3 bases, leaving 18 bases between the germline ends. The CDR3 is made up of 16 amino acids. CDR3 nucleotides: TGCAGTGCTAGGGCCTTTTGGAGGGGCCTCTACAATGAGCAGTTCTTC. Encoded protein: CSARAFWRGLYNEQFF.

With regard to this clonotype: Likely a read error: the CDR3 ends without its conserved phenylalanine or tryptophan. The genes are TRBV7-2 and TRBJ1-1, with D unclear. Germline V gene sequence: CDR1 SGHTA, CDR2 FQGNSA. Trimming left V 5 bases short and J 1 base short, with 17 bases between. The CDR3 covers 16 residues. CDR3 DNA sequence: TGTGCCAGCAGCCCAACCTCAGCTTACGGGAACACTGAAGCTTTCTGT. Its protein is CASSPTSAYGNTEAFC.

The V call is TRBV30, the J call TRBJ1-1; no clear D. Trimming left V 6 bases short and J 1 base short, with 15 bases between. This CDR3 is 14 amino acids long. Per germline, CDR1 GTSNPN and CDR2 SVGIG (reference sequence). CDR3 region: CACPPGGPNTEAFF. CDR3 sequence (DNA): TGTGCCTGCCCCCCGGGTGGCCCGAACACTGAAGCTTTCTTT.

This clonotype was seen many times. In DNA, the CDR3 is TGCAGTGCTAGTGTCGGGCACAATGAGCAGTTCTTC. As protein: CSASVGHNEQFF. The chain employs TRBV20-1 and TRBJ2-1; no clear D gene. Trimming took off 3 bases at V and 5 bases at J, with 8 bases between the two ends. The CDR3 loop spans 12 amino acids. Per the germline V gene, CDR1 is DFQATT and CDR2 is SNEGSKA (reference sequence).

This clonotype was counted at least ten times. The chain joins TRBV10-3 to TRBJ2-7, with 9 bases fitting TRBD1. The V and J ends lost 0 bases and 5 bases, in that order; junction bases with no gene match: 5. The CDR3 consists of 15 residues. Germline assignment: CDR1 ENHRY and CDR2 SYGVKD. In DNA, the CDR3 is TGTGCCATCAGTGAGTCGGGGGACAGGGCCCACGAGCAGTACTTC. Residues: CAISESGDRAHEQYF.

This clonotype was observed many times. The CDR3 region is CASSLAPQPQHF. The DNA for the CDR3 is TGTGCCAGCAGCTTAGCTCCTCAGCCCCAGCATTTT. This rearrangement joins TRBV7-9 to TRBJ1-5; D gene unclear. Germline V gene data show CDR1 as SEHNR and CDR2 as FQNEAQ (reference sequence). V lost 0 bases and J 6 bases, leaving 3 bases between the germline ends. The CDR3 length is 12 residues.

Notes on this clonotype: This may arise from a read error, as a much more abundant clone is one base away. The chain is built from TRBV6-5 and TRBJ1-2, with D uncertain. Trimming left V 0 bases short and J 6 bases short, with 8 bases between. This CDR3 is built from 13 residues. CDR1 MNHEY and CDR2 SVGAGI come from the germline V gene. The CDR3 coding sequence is TGTGCCAGCAGTTACTCGCGCGGAAATGGCTACACCTTC. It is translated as CASSYSRGNGYTF.

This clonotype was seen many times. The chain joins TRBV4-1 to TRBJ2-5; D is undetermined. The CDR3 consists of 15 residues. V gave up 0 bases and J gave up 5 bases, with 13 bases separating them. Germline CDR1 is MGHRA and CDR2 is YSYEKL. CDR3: CASSQDLADGETQYF. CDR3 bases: TGCGCCAGCAGCCAAGATCTGGCTGACGGGGAGACCCAGTACTTC.

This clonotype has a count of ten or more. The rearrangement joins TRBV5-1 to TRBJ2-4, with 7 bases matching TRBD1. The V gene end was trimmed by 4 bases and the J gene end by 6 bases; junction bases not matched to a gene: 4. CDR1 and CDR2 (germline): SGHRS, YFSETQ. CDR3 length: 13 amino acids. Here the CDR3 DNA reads TGCGCCAGCAGCACCGACAGGGCAAACATTCAGTACTTC. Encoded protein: CASSTDRANIQYF.

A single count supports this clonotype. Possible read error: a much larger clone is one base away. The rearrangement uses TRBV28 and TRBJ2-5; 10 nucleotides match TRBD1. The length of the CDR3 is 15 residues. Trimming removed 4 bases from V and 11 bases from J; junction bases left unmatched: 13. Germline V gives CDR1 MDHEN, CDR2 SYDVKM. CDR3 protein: CASSSMGQGQNEQYF. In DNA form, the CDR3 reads TGTGCCAGCAGTTCCATGGGACAGGGGCAGAATGAGCAGTACTTC.

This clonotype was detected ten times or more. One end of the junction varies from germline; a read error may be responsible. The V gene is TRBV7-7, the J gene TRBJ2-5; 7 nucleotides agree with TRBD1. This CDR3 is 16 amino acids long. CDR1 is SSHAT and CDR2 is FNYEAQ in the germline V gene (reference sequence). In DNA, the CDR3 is TGTGCTAGCAGCTTAGGAGTACGGGACAGTCAAGAGACCCAGTACTTC. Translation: CASSLGVRDSQETQYF.

This CDR3 is CASGERGSTDTQYF. The CDR3 nucleotides are TGTGCCAGCGGGGAGCGGGGAAGCACAGATACGCAGTATTTT. The chain uses TRBV6-1 and TRBJ2-3; TRBD2 matches 7 bases. The germline V gene has CDR1 MNHNS and CDR2 SASEGT. The CDR3 runs to 14 residues. The V gene end was trimmed by 8 bases and the J gene end by 0 bases; junction bases not matched to a gene: 5.

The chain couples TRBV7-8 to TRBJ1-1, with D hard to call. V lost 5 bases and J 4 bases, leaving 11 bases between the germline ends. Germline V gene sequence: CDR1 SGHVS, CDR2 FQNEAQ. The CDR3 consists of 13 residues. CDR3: CASSPGGSTEAFF. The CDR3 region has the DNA TGTGCCAGCAGCCCAGGCGGTAGCACTGAAGCTTTCTTT. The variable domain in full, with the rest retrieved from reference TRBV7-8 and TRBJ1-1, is GAGVSQSPRYKVAKRGQDVALRCDPISGHVSLFWYQQALGQGPEFLTYFQNEAQLDKSGLPSDRFFAERPEGSVSTLKIQRTQQEDSAVYLCASSPGGSTEAFFGQGTRLTVV.

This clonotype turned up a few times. CDR3 sequence reads: CATSDPGGVGYTF. The CDR3, as DNA: TGTGCCACCAGTGATCCAGGGGGGGTTGGCTACACCTTC. The rearrangement uses TRBV24-1 and TRBJ1-2; 7 nucleotides align to TRBD1. With 3 bases clipped from V and 7 bases from J, the junction kept 4 bases outside the gene matches. CDR1 is KGHDR and CDR2 is SFDVKD in the germline V gene. This CDR3 has 13 amino acids.

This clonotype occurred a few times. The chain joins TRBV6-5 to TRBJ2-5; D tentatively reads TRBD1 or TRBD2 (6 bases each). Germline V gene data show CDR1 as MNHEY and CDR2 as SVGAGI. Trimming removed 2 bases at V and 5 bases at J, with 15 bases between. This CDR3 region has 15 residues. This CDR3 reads CASSYRGPRGETQYF. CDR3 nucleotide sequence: TGTGCCAGCAGTTACCGGGGGCCCCGAGGGGAGACCCAGTACTTC.

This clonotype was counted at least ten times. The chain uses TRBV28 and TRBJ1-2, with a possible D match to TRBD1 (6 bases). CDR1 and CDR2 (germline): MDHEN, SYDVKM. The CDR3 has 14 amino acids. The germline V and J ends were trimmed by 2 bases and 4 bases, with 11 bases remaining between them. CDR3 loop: CASSLIGQSYGYTF. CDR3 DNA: TGTGCCAGCAGTTTAATCGGACAGTCCTATGGCTACACCTTC.

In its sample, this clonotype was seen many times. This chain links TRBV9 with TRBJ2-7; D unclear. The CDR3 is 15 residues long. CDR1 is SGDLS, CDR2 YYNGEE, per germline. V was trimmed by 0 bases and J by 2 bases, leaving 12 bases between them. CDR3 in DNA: TGTGCCAGCAGCGTAGGGGTGGACGAAGCCTACGAGCAGTACTTC. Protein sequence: CASSVGVDEAYEQYF.

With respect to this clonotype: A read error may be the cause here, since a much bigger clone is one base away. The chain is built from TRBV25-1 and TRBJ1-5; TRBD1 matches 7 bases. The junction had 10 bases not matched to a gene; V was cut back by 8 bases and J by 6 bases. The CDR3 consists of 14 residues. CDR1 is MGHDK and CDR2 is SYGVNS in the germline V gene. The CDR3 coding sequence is TGTGCCAGCTCCCGCAGGGGGGGGTTTCAGCCCCAGCATTTT. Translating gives CASSRRGGFQPQHF. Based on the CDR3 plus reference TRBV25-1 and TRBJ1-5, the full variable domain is EADIYQTPRYLVIGTGKKITLECSQTMGHDKMYWYQQDPGMELHLIHYSYGVNSTEKGDLSSESTVSRIRTEHFPLTLESARPSHTSQYLCASSRRGGFQPQHFGDGTRLSIL.

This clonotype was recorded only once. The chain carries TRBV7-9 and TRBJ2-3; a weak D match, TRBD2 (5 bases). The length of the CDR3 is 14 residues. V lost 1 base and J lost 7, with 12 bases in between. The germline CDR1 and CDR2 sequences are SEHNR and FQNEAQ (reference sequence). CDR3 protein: CASSLGLEVNTQYF. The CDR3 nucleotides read TGTGCCAGCAGCTTAGGGTTGGAGGTGAATACGCAGTATTTT. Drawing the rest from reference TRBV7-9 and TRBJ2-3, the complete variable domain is DTGVSQNPRHKITKRGQNVTFRCDPISEHNRLYWYRQTLGQGPEFLTYFQNEAQLEKSRLLSDRFSAERPKGSFSTLEIQRTEQGDSAMYLCASSLGLEVNTQYFGPGTRLTVL.

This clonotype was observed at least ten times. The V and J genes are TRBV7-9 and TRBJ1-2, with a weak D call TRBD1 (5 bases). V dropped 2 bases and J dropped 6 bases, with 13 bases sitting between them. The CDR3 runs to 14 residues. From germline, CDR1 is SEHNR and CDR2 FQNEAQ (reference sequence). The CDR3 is CASSLTDSSHGYTF. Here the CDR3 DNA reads TGTGCCAGCAGCTTAACTGACAGCAGTCATGGCTACACCTTC.

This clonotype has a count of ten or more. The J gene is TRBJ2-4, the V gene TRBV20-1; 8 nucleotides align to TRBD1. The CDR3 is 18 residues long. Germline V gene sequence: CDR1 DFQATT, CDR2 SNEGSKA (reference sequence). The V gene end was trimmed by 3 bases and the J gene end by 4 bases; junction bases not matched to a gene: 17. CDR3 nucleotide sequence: TGCAGTGCTAGTGATTTAGACAGGGGCCAACTGATTAAAAACATTCAGTACTTC. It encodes CSASDLDRGQLIKNIQYF.

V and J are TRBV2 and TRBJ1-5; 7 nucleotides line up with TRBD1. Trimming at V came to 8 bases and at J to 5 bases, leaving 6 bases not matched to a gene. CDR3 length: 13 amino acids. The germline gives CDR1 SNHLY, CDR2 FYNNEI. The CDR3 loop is CASRDSGDQPQHF. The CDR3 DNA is TGTGCCAGCCGGGACAGTGGCGATCAGCCCCAGCATTTT.

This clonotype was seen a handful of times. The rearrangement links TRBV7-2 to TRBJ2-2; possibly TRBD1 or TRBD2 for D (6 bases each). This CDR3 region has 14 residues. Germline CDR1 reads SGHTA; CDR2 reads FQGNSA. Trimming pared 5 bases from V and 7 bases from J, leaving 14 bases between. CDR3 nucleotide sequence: TGTGCCAGCAGCCCTCTCAGGGGAGGCGGGGAGCTGTTTTTT. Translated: CASSPLRGGGELFF.